This is a list of T cell receptor beta chains from one sample in a study of Ad26.COV2.S vaccination and SARS-CoV-2 variants. Assay used: immunoSEQ multiplex PCR; TCRdb lists only in-frame clones, some missing. The data contain roughly 400,000 clones, roughly 87% of them singletons. The source was peripheral blood, collected in a trial of Ad26.COV2.S vaccine versus placebo. These TCRs come from a person between 18 and 65 years old who received the Ad26.COV2.S COVID-19 vaccine or a placebo. Both conserved end residues are part of each CDR3. The order of the fields is J gene, V gene, clone size, D gene, CDR3 length, CDR3 DNA, CDR3 protein. The D gene is left open where the match is weak. Size is omitted from some rows. Given values are once, few, many or a class for expanded clones.

j_call: TRBJ1-2; v_call: TRBV28; clone_size: NA; d_call: TRBD1; cdr3_length: 15; cdr3_nt: TGTGCCAGCAGTCCCCGGACAGGGTTTAACTATGGCTACACCTTC; cdr3_aa: CASSPRTGFNYGYTF
j_call: TRBJ1-5; v_call: TRBV11-3; clone_size: NA; d_call: TRBD1; cdr3_length: 16; cdr3_nt: TGTGCCAGCAGCTTAGGACAGGGCCGCAGCAATCAGCCCCAGCATTTT; cdr3_aa: CASSLGQGRSNQPQHF
j_call: TRBJ1-2; v_call: TRBV27; clone_size: NA; d_call: NA; cdr3_length: 14; cdr3_nt: TGTGCCAGCAGTTCCAACTTCCCCACCTATGGCTACACCTTC; cdr3_aa: CASSSNFPTYGYTF
j_call: TRBJ2-1; v_call: TRBV11-2; clone_size: NA; d_call: NA; cdr3_length: 13; cdr3_nt: TGTGCCAGCAGCTTGGACCGCTACAATGAGCAGTTCTTC; cdr3_aa: CASSLDRYNEQFF
j_call: TRBJ1-4; v_call: TRBV3-1/TRBV3-2; clone_size: NA; d_call: NA; cdr3_length: 15; cdr3_nt: TGTGCCAGCAGCCAAGTTGAGTCTTTTAATGAAAAACTGTTTTTT; cdr3_aa: CASSQVESFNEKLFF
j_call: TRBJ2-1; v_call: TRBV27; clone_size: NA; d_call: NA; cdr3_length: 16; cdr3_nt: TGTGCCAGCAGCCCTAGATGGGGAGGAGGGAACAATGAGCAGTTCTTC; cdr3_aa: CASSPRWGGGNNEQFF
j_call: TRBJ2-7; v_call: TRBV9; clone_size: few; d_call: TRBD2; cdr3_length: 15; cdr3_nt: TGTGCCAGCAGCGTGGGGACTAGCGGGGACTACGAGCAGTACTTC; cdr3_aa: CASSVGTSGDYEQYF
j_call: TRBJ2-1; v_call: TRBV6-2/TRBV6-3; clone_size: NA; d_call: NA; cdr3_length: 18; cdr3_nt: TGTGCCAGCAGTTACCCCGAGTTGAAGAGTACCGGCTACAATGAGCAGTTCTTC; cdr3_aa: CASSYPELKSTGYNEQFF
j_call: TRBJ2-7; v_call: TRBV27; clone_size: NA; d_call: NA; cdr3_length: 16; cdr3_nt: TGTGCCAGCAGTTTCTTGGGACCCGCGAGCTCCTACGAGCAGTACTTC; cdr3_aa: CASSFLGPASSYEQYF
j_call: TRBJ2-1; v_call: TRBV27; clone_size: once; d_call: TRBD2; cdr3_length: 15; cdr3_nt: TGTGCCAGCAGCAGAAGGGACTACACCTACAATGAGCAGTTCTTC; cdr3_aa: CASSRRDYTYNEQFF
j_call: TRBJ1-6; v_call: TRBV19; clone_size: NA; d_call: NA; cdr3_length: 13; cdr3_nt: TGTGCCAGTACTGCAGGGCTCAATTCACCCCTCCACTTT; cdr3_aa: CASTAGLNSPLHF
j_call: TRBJ1-5; v_call: TRBV7-2; clone_size: once; d_call: NA; cdr3_length: 14; cdr3_nt: TGTGCCAGCAGTCCCGACAACTTCAATCAGCCCCAGCATTTT; cdr3_aa: CASSPDNFNQPQHF
j_call: TRBJ2-7; v_call: TRBV5-1; clone_size: once; d_call: TRBD1; cdr3_length: 15; cdr3_nt: TGCGCCAGCAGCTTGGTCGTGACAGGGTCCTACGAGCAGTACTTC; cdr3_aa: CASSLVVTGSYEQYF
j_call: TRBJ2-2; v_call: TRBV15; clone_size: NA; d_call: NA; cdr3_length: 13; cdr3_nt: TGTGCCACCAGCGAAGGATTTTCCGGGGAGCTGTTTTTT; cdr3_aa: CATSEGFSGELFF
j_call: TRBJ2-5; v_call: TRBV7-8; clone_size: NA; d_call: TRBD2; cdr3_length: 15; cdr3_nt: TGTGCCAGCAGCAGACTAGCGGGAGGGGGAGAGACCCAGTACTTC; cdr3_aa: CASSRLAGGGETQYF
j_call: TRBJ2-3; v_call: TRBV15; clone_size: NA; d_call: NA; cdr3_length: 16; cdr3_nt: TGTGCCACCAGCAGAGCCGGGACACTGAGCACAGATACGCAGTATTTT; cdr3_aa: CATSRAGTLSTDTQYF
j_call: TRBJ1-5; v_call: TRBV19; clone_size: NA; d_call: TRBD1; cdr3_length: 13; cdr3_nt: TGTGCCTGTGACAGGGCCAGCAATCAGCCCCAGCATTTT; cdr3_aa: CACDRASNQPQHF
j_call: TRBJ2-3; v_call: TRBV9; clone_size: NA; d_call: TRBD2; cdr3_length: 16; cdr3_nt: TGTGCCAGCAGCGGGGGGACTAGCGGTCTCACAGATACGCAGTATTTT; cdr3_aa: CASSGGTSGLTDTQYF
j_call: TRBJ2-3; v_call: TRBV29-1; clone_size: NA; d_call: TRBD1; cdr3_length: 14; cdr3_nt: TGCAGCGTTGGTGGAACAGGGGGCACAGATACGCAGTATTTT; cdr3_aa: CSVGGTGGTDTQYF
j_call: TRBJ2-7; v_call: TRBV19; clone_size: NA; d_call: NA; cdr3_length: 14; cdr3_nt: TGTGCCAGTAGTCTAACGGGAACCCCCTACGAGCAGTACTTC; cdr3_aa: CASSLTGTPYEQYF
j_call: TRBJ2-1; v_call: TRBV7-3; clone_size: NA; d_call: NA; cdr3_length: 18; cdr3_nt: TGTGCCAGCAGCTTAGGGGGTAGCGGAGCCCTATCCTACAATGAGCAGTTCTTC; cdr3_aa: CASSLGGSGALSYNEQFF
j_call: TRBJ2-5; v_call: TRBV27; clone_size: NA; d_call: TRBD2; cdr3_length: 16; cdr3_nt: TGTGCCAGCAGTTCCCACCGCGGGAGCCCCCAAGAGACCCAGTACTTC; cdr3_aa: CASSSHRGSPQETQYF
j_call: TRBJ2-3; v_call: TRBV27; clone_size: NA; d_call: NA; cdr3_length: 14; cdr3_nt: TGTGCCAGCAGTTTAGGTCTGGGGGGAGATACGCAGTATTTT; cdr3_aa: CASSLGLGGDTQYF
j_call: TRBJ2-7; v_call: TRBV5-4; clone_size: NA; d_call: NA; cdr3_length: 15; cdr3_nt: TGTGCCAGCAGCGCGCTGGGAGGAGGCATCTACGAGCAGTACTTC; cdr3_aa: CASSALGGGIYEQYF
j_call: TRBJ2-3; v_call: TRBV5-4; clone_size: NA; d_call: NA; cdr3_length: 18; cdr3_nt: TGTGCCAGCAGCTTTAGGTTGGGTTCGGGGCCGCGCACAGATACGCAGTATTTT; cdr3_aa: CASSFRLGSGPRTDTQYF
j_call: TRBJ2-7; v_call: TRBV2; clone_size: once; d_call: NA; cdr3_length: 13; cdr3_nt: TGTGCCAGCGACAGTTTCATTACCTACGAGCAGTACTTC; cdr3_aa: CASDSFITYEQYF
j_call: TRBJ2-2; v_call: TRBV5-1; clone_size: NA; d_call: TRBD1; cdr3_length: 15; cdr3_nt: TGCGCCAGCAGCTTACAGGGGCTATACACCGGGGAGCTGTTTTTT; cdr3_aa: CASSLQGLYTGELFF
j_call: TRBJ2-1; v_call: TRBV5-1; clone_size: NA; d_call: NA; cdr3_length: 15; cdr3_nt: TGCGCCAGCAGCTTCGAGGCTGCCGTAGAGAATGAGCAGTTCTTC; cdr3_aa: CASSFEAAVENEQFF
j_call: TRBJ2-3; v_call: TRBV6-2/TRBV6-3; clone_size: NA; d_call: TRBD1; cdr3_length: 15; cdr3_nt: TGTGCCAGCAGTAACCCGGGACAGATCGTCGATACGCAGTATTTT; cdr3_aa: CASSNPGQIVDTQYF
j_call: TRBJ1-5; v_call: TRBV7-2; clone_size: NA; d_call: NA; cdr3_length: 15; cdr3_nt: TGTGCCAGCAGCCTACAGGGACCTAGCAATCAGCCCCAGCATTTT; cdr3_aa: CASSLQGPSNQPQHF
j_call: TRBJ2-2; v_call: TRBV25-1; clone_size: NA; d_call: TRBD2; cdr3_length: 16; cdr3_nt: TGTGCCAGCAGTGAACATGGACTAGCGGGAGCCGGGGAGCTGTTTTTT; cdr3_aa: CASSEHGLAGAGELFF
j_call: TRBJ2-1; v_call: TRBV18; clone_size: NA; d_call: NA; cdr3_length: 13; cdr3_nt: TGTGCCAGCTCACCACCGGAGGACCCTGAGCAGTTCTTC; cdr3_aa: CASSPPEDPEQFF
j_call: TRBJ2-3; v_call: TRBV15; clone_size: NA; d_call: NA; cdr3_length: 14; cdr3_nt: TGTGCCACCAGCAGAGATTTGGCCGCAGATACGCAGTATTTT; cdr3_aa: CATSRDLAADTQYF
j_call: TRBJ2-1; v_call: TRBV7-9; clone_size: NA; d_call: TRBD1; cdr3_length: 16; cdr3_nt: TGTGCCAGCAGCTTGGTCGTGGGACAGGGGGTTAATGAGCAGTTCTTC; cdr3_aa: CASSLVVGQGVNEQFF
j_call: TRBJ2-3; v_call: TRBV9; clone_size: NA; d_call: NA; cdr3_length: 12; cdr3_nt: TGTGCCAGCAGCGGAGAGGGAGATACGCAGTATTTT; cdr3_aa: CASSGEGDTQYF
j_call: TRBJ2-2; v_call: TRBV30; clone_size: NA; d_call: TRBD2; cdr3_length: 14; cdr3_nt: TGTGCCTGGAGTAGCGGGAGGGGCACCGGGGAGCTGTTTTTT; cdr3_aa: CAWSSGRGTGELFF
j_call: TRBJ2-7; v_call: TRBV5-5; clone_size: NA; d_call: TRBD1; cdr3_length: 15; cdr3_nt: TGTGCCAGCAGCTGGGAACAGGGGTGGTCCTACGAGCAGTACTTC; cdr3_aa: CASSWEQGWSYEQYF
j_call: TRBJ2-2; v_call: TRBV11-2; clone_size: NA; d_call: TRBD2; cdr3_length: 17; cdr3_nt: TGTGCCAGCAGCCCGCCCGCTAGCGGGAGGAACACCGGGGAGCTGTTTTTT; cdr3_aa: CASSPPASGRNTGELFF
j_call: TRBJ2-7; v_call: TRBV9; clone_size: NA; d_call: NA; cdr3_length: 19; cdr3_nt: TGTGCCAGCAGCGTGGCAACCCCGGCGGACGGTCAGAGGTACTACGAGCAGTACTTC; cdr3_aa: CASSVATPADGQRYYEQYF
j_call: TRBJ2-3; v_call: TRBV4-3; clone_size: NA; d_call: TRBD2; cdr3_length: 17; cdr3_nt: TGCGCCAGCAGCCAAGGGACTAGCGGGATGGTGGGAGATACGCAGTATTTT; cdr3_aa: CASSQGTSGMVGDTQYF
j_call: TRBJ1-3; v_call: TRBV10-3; clone_size: NA; d_call: TRBD1; cdr3_length: 18; cdr3_nt: TGTGCCATCAGTGAGTCGACGAGGGGGCAGGGTTCTGGAAACACCATATATTTT; cdr3_aa: CAISESTRGQGSGNTIYF
j_call: TRBJ2-3; v_call: TRBV11-2; clone_size: NA; d_call: TRBD2; cdr3_length: 17; cdr3_nt: TGTGCCAGCAGCTCCCCGGCTAGCGGGAGGGTCACAGATACGCAGTATTTT; cdr3_aa: CASSSPASGRVTDTQYF
j_call: TRBJ1-6; v_call: TRBV27; clone_size: NA; d_call: NA; cdr3_length: 15; cdr3_nt: TGTGCCAGCACCCCGGGACTCAGCCCTAATTCACCCCTCCACTTT; cdr3_aa: CASTPGLSPNSPLHF
j_call: TRBJ1-6; v_call: TRBV15; clone_size: NA; d_call: NA; cdr3_length: 14; cdr3_nt: TGTGCCACCAGCCGGGCAGGGGATAATTCACCCCTCCACTTT; cdr3_aa: CATSRAGDNSPLHF
j_call: TRBJ1-4; v_call: TRBV5-1; clone_size: NA; d_call: NA; cdr3_length: 13; cdr3_nt: TGCGCCAGCAGCTGGAAAGGGGGTGAAAAACTGTTTTTT; cdr3_aa: CASSWKGGEKLFF